Listed below are T cell receptor beta chains from one sample, sequenced in a study of blood T cell repertoires in COVID-19. Clones were sequenced by immunoSEQ multiplex PCR, and TCRdb holds only the in-frame ones, with some missing. The sample contains over 80,000 clones, less than 90% of which appear only once. Sequencing was performed on peripheral blood. The receptors here all came from an elderly man with active or convalescent COVID-19. CDR3s include the opening cysteine and the closing phenylalanine or tryptophan. The D gene is left open where the match is weak. Only part of the rows carry a size: once, few, many, or a class if the clone is expanded.

d_gene: NA; len: 14; v_gene: TRBV10-1; j_gene: TRBJ1-5; abundance: NA; CDR3aa: CARLRGYSNQPQHF; CDR3nt: TGCGCCAGGTTAAGGGGATATAGCAATCAGCCCCAGCATTTT
d_gene: NA; len: 18; v_gene: TRBV4-3; j_gene: TRBJ2-1; abundance: once; CDR3aa: CASSQGWEAGISYNEQFF; CDR3nt: TGCGCCAGCAGCCAAGGGTGGGAGGCGGGGATCTCCTACAATGAGCAGTTCTTC
d_gene: TRBD2; len: 15; v_gene: TRBV18; j_gene: TRBJ2-3; abundance: NA; CDR3aa: CASSPAAGAWDTQYF; CDR3nt: TGTGCCAGCTCACCAGCAGCGGGAGCGTGGGATACGCAGTATTTT
d_gene: TRBD1; len: 16; v_gene: TRBV14; j_gene: TRBJ1-2; abundance: NA; CDR3aa: CASSLRGSGGDYGYTF; CDR3nt: TGTGCCAGCAGCTTAAGAGGTTCAGGGGGCGACTATGGCTACACCTTC
d_gene: NA; len: 14; v_gene: TRBV7-9; j_gene: TRBJ1-1; abundance: NA; CDR3aa: CASSLQGLGTEAFF; CDR3nt: TGTGCCAGCAGCTTACAGGGCCTGGGGACTGAAGCTTTCTTT
d_gene: TRBD2; len: 16; v_gene: TRBV11-2; j_gene: TRBJ2-3; abundance: NA; CDR3aa: CASSLEGAGVPDTQYF; CDR3nt: TGTGCCAGCAGCTTAGAAGGTGCGGGGGTTCCGGATACGCAGTATTTT
d_gene: TRBD1; len: 13; v_gene: TRBV29-1; j_gene: TRBJ1-2; abundance: NA; CDR3aa: CSVNDRGHGGYTF; CDR3nt: TGCAGCGTTAACGACAGGGGGCATGGTGGCTACACCTTC
d_gene: TRBD2; len: 16; v_gene: TRBV5-4; j_gene: TRBJ2-7; abundance: NA; CDR3aa: CASSLFGLASTYEQYF; CDR3nt: TGTGCCAGCAGCTTGTTCGGACTAGCGTCGACCTACGAGCAGTACTTC
d_gene: TRBD1; len: 15; v_gene: TRBV7-3; j_gene: TRBJ1-1; abundance: NA; CDR3aa: CASSEGQGSHAEAFF; CDR3nt: TGTGCCAGCAGTGAGGGACAGGGATCTCACGCTGAAGCTTTCTTT
d_gene: TRBD2; len: 15; v_gene: TRBV11-3; j_gene: TRBJ2-1; abundance: NA; CDR3aa: CASSLGTNSYNEQFF; CDR3nt: TGTGCCAGCAGCTTGGGGACTAACTCTTACAATGAGCAGTTCTTC
d_gene: NA; len: 16; v_gene: TRBV5-6; j_gene: TRBJ1-2; abundance: NA; CDR3aa: CASSLAWDTMRYGYTF; CDR3nt: TGTGCCAGCAGCTTGGCTTGGGACACGATGAGATATGGCTACACCTTC
d_gene: NA; len: 13; v_gene: TRBV11-2; j_gene: TRBJ1-5; abundance: NA; CDR3aa: CASSLGSDQPQHF; CDR3nt: TGTGCCAGCAGCTTAGGATCAGATCAGCCCCAGCATTTT
d_gene: TRBD2; len: 14; v_gene: TRBV18; j_gene: TRBJ2-3; abundance: NA; CDR3aa: CASSPAGGADTQYF; CDR3nt: TGTGCCAGCTCACCGGCGGGAGGGGCAGATACGCAGTATTTT
d_gene: NA; len: 12; v_gene: TRBV7-2; j_gene: TRBJ2-1; abundance: NA; CDR3aa: CASSLGAREQFF; CDR3nt: TGTGCCAGCAGCTTAGGGGCTCGTGAGCAGTTCTTC
d_gene: NA; len: 13; v_gene: TRBV2; j_gene: TRBJ1-1; abundance: NA; CDR3aa: CASSGAANTEAFF; CDR3nt: TGTGCCAGCTCAGGCGCAGCGAACACTGAAGCTTTCTTT
d_gene: NA; len: 14; v_gene: TRBV14; j_gene: TRBJ2-5; abundance: NA; CDR3aa: CASSQGYWAETQYF; CDR3nt: TGTGCCAGCAGCCAAGGGTACTGGGCTGAGACCCAGTACTTC
d_gene: NA; len: 17; v_gene: TRBV5-4; j_gene: TRBJ2-2; abundance: once; CDR3aa: CASSLAAGGPDTGELFF; CDR3nt: TGTGCCAGCAGCTTGGCCGCAGGGGGGCCCGACACCGGGGAGCTGTTTTTT
d_gene: TRBD2; len: 17; v_gene: TRBV12-5; j_gene: TRBJ2-5; abundance: NA; CDR3aa: CASGLVSGLAGTKTQYF; CDR3nt: TGTGCTAGTGGTTTGGTATCAGGACTAGCGGGGACCAAGACCCAGTACTTC
d_gene: NA; len: 13; v_gene: TRBV19; j_gene: TRBJ1-4; abundance: NA; CDR3aa: CATRRGGNEKLFF; CDR3nt: TGTGCCACCAGGAGGGGCGGTAATGAAAAACTGTTTTTT
d_gene: NA; len: 15; v_gene: TRBV18; j_gene: TRBJ2-5; abundance: NA; CDR3aa: CASSARATVQETQYF; CDR3nt: TGTGCCAGCTCCGCAAGGGCGACAGTCCAAGAGACCCAGTACTTC
d_gene: NA; len: 16; v_gene: TRBV19; j_gene: TRBJ2-1; abundance: NA; CDR3aa: CASSISRGVSRNEQFF; CDR3nt: TGTGCCAGTAGTATAAGCCGAGGAGTATCTCGCAATGAGCAGTTCTTC
d_gene: NA; len: 13; v_gene: TRBV18; j_gene: TRBJ2-1; abundance: once; CDR3aa: CASSPTRSREQFF; CDR3nt: TGTGCCAGCTCACCCACTAGGAGCCGGGAGCAGTTCTTC
d_gene: TRBD1; len: 15; v_gene: TRBV5-1; j_gene: TRBJ1-2; abundance: NA; CDR3aa: CASSLGDRVNYGYTF; CDR3nt: TGCGCCAGCAGCTTGGGGGACAGGGTGAACTATGGCTACACCTTC
d_gene: TRBD2; len: 14; v_gene: TRBV7-2; j_gene: TRBJ2-5; abundance: once; CDR3aa: CASSPGGGRETQYF; CDR3nt: TGTGCCAGCAGCCCGGGAGGGGGAAGGGAGACCCAGTACTTC
d_gene: NA; len: 14; v_gene: TRBV6-5; j_gene: TRBJ1-1; abundance: NA; CDR3aa: CASSTGSGNTEAFF; CDR3nt: TGTGCCAGCAGTACAGGGAGTGGGAACACTGAAGCTTTCTTT
d_gene: NA; len: 13; v_gene: TRBV19; j_gene: TRBJ1-6; abundance: once; CDR3aa: CASRESLNSPLHF; CDR3nt: TGTGCCAGTAGAGAGTCACTCAATTCACCCCTCCACTTT
d_gene: TRBD1; len: 15; v_gene: TRBV7-2; j_gene: TRBJ1-1; abundance: NA; CDR3aa: CASSLDQGAGTEAFF; CDR3nt: TGTGCCAGCAGCTTAGATCAGGGGGCGGGCACTGAAGCTTTCTTT
d_gene: NA; len: 14; v_gene: TRBV4-2; j_gene: TRBJ1-5; abundance: NA; CDR3aa: CASSQAVSNQPQHF; CDR3nt: TGTGCCAGCAGCCAAGCTGTTAGCAATCAGCCCCAGCATTTT
d_gene: NA; len: 19; v_gene: TRBV21-1; j_gene: TRBJ1-3; abundance: NA; CDR3aa: CASSKGGGDRGNSGNTIYF; CDR3nt: TGTGCCAGCAGCAAAGGAGGGGGGGACAGGGGTAATTCAGGAAACACCATATATTTT
d_gene: NA; len: 15; v_gene: TRBV6-6; j_gene: TRBJ1-1; abundance: NA; CDR3aa: CASRHRGGWDTEAFF; CDR3nt: TGTGCCAGCAGACACCGGGGGGGGTGGGACACTGAAGCTTTCTTT
d_gene: NA; len: 15; v_gene: TRBV7-2; j_gene: TRBJ2-1; abundance: NA; CDR3aa: CASSLVGGTYNEQFF; CDR3nt: TGTGCCAGCAGCTTAGTTGGGGGCACTTACAATGAGCAGTTCTTC
d_gene: NA; len: 16; v_gene: TRBV4-3; j_gene: TRBJ2-2; abundance: NA; CDR3aa: CASSQAPSQTAGELFF; CDR3nt: TGCGCCAGCAGCCAAGCTCCCTCCCAAACGGCCGGGGAGCTGTTTTTT
d_gene: TRBD2; len: 15; v_gene: TRBV15; j_gene: TRBJ2-1; abundance: NA; CDR3aa: CATSRGGRAWGEQFF; CDR3nt: TGTGCCACCAGCAGAGGCGGGAGGGCCTGGGGTGAGCAGTTCTTC
d_gene: NA; len: 16; v_gene: TRBV7-2; j_gene: TRBJ2-7; abundance: NA; CDR3aa: CASSDDPGLLVYEQYF; CDR3nt: TGTGCCAGCAGCGACGATCCGGGTCTGCTGGTCTACGAGCAGTACTTC
d_gene: NA; len: 13; v_gene: TRBV3-1/TRBV3-2; j_gene: TRBJ1-1; abundance: NA; CDR3aa: CASTGTMNTEAFF; CDR3nt: TGTGCCAGCACCGGGACAATGAACACTGAAGCTTTCTTT
d_gene: TRBD1; len: 15; v_gene: TRBV2; j_gene: TRBJ2-7; abundance: NA; CDR3aa: CASSETGTAPYEQYF; CDR3nt: TGTGCCAGCAGTGAAACCGGGACAGCCCCCTACGAGCAGTACTTC
d_gene: TRBD2; len: 17; v_gene: TRBV18; j_gene: TRBJ2-7; abundance: few; CDR3aa: CASSPGTSGSGSHEQYF; CDR3nt: TGTGCCAGCTCACCGGGGACTAGCGGGAGTGGAAGTCACGAGCAGTACTTC
d_gene: NA; len: 15; v_gene: TRBV11-1; j_gene: TRBJ2-6; abundance: NA; CDR3aa: CASSSPGYGANVLTF; CDR3nt: TGTGCCAGCAGCTCACCAGGGTACGGGGCCAACGTCCTGACTTTC
d_gene: NA; len: 13; v_gene: TRBV14; j_gene: TRBJ1-6; abundance: NA; CDR3aa: CASSQSRARDLHF; CDR3nt: TGTGCCAGCAGCCAATCAAGGGCGCGGGACCTCCACTTT
d_gene: TRBD2; len: 15; v_gene: TRBV2; j_gene: TRBJ2-3; abundance: NA; CDR3aa: CASRGSGTSSDTQYF; CDR3nt: TGTGCCAGCAGAGGTTCCGGGACTAGCTCAGATACGCAGTATTTT
d_gene: TRBD2; len: 16; v_gene: TRBV19; j_gene: TRBJ2-1; abundance: NA; CDR3aa: CASSIFLAVSYNEQFF; CDR3nt: TGTGCCAGTAGTATTTTTCTAGCGGTCTCCTACAATGAGCAGTTCTTC